Listed below are T cell receptor beta chains from one sample, sequenced in a study of T-cell memory formation after mild COVID-19. Using its own MiXCR run on the 5' RACE reads, TCRdb lists one record per CDR3 protein. The data hold fewer than 650,000 distinct CDR3 sequences, with 15% to 20% observed a single time. Sample: PBMCs or a T cell subset sorted from them (not recorded which). Every receptor here comes from an adult woman who had mild COVID-19 (a few samples of this study predate the infection). Cell type and time point are not known. Each CDR3 is given with its conserved first and last residue. The listing skips clone size in some rows; elsewhere it reads once, few, many or a size class.

>TRBJ2-3|TRBV12-3/TRBV12-4|few
CASTPTGISTDTQYF
>TRBJ2-7|TRBV5-1|NA
CASSSRGPSYEQYF
>TRBJ1-1|TRBV19|NA
CASSVLGDTEAFF
>TRBJ2-5|TRBV6-6|few
CASSYGSGAFQETQYF
>TRBJ2-2|TRBV24-1|NA
CATSDFGYGEPLFF
>TRBJ1-1|TRBV7-3|NA
CASSLDQSTEAFF
>TRBJ1-5|TRBV19|NA
CASSPQGQGFNQPQHF
>TRBJ1-5|TRBV6-5|few
CASSHGGAQHF
>TRBJ2-2|TRBV24-1|few
CATSDTGQLHTGELFF
>TRBJ2-5|TRBV20-1|NA
CSVGTPGIETQYF
>TRBJ1-1|TRBV12-3/TRBV12-4|NA
CASSYGQGARAFF
>TRBJ1-5|TRBV19|few
CASSTNGHFNQPQHF
>TRBJ1-1|TRBV7-9|few
CASSPRDRGAEAFF
>TRBJ1-1|TRBV5-1|NA
CASSWPQDSEGTEAFF
>TRBJ1-3|TRBV5-1|few
CASSLLDTGFSGNTIYF
>TRBJ2-1|TRBV12-3/TRBV12-4|NA
CASSLRLAGGYEQFF
>TRBJ2-2|TRBV9|NA
CASSTMGQNTGELFF
>TRBJ2-1|TRBV7-9|few
CASIPAGGPRYNEQFF
>TRBJ2-1|TRBV20-1|NA
CSANPGGRNEQFF